This TCR beta chain was identified during a study of T cells after yellow fever vaccination. Study as a whole: Fractions of low cell number were prepared using SMART-Seq v4 Ultra Low Input. General study results and limits: One caveat is that FACS-sorted repertoires could contain abundant clonotypes contaminating from the bulk population.

Germline V gives CDR1 MGHDK, CDR2 SYGVNS. The CDR3 spans 14 residues. V was cut by 1 base and J by 5 bases, with 11 bases left in between. This clonotype has more than one count but fewer than ten. The antigen is unknown. TCRdb analysed the 5' RACE reads with MiXCR anew, one entry per CDR3 protein. The sample gives 500,000 to 650,000 distinct CDR3 sequences, around 17% of which show up once; 15% to 20% is in the top ten. Sequencing was performed on PBMCs, taken 5 days after the first yellow fever vaccination. V usage is TRBV25-1 and J usage is TRBJ1-1; D remains ambiguous. The clonotype was recovered from a man aged 18 to 29 who received the YFV17D yellow fever vaccine. The CDR3 coding sequence is TGTGCCAGCAGTGAATCTATCGGGGTGACTGAAGCTTTCTTT. Protein product: CASSESIGVTEAFF.